This TCR beta chain was recovered during a study of blood T cell repertoires in COVID-19. A few counts support this clone. The data were produced by immunoSEQ multiplex PCR, yet TCRdb's version contains in-frame clones alone and is incomplete. This sample has some 340,000 clones, with more than 70% found just once. Sequenced input: PBMCs or T cells enriched from blood (not recorded which). The TCR comes from a woman aged 25 to 39 who had recovered from COVID-19.

CDR3 bases: TGCGCCACCAAAACCGGGACAGACTTCGGCGAGCAGTACTTC. This encodes CATKTGTDFGEQYF. V is TRBV10-2 and J is TRBJ2-7; 7 bases are a match to TRBD1. V lost 10 bases and J lost 6; bases outside the gene matches: 15. Germline V gene sequence: CDR1 WSHSY, CDR2 SAAADI. The CDR3 runs 14 residues.